This T cell receptor (beta chain) stems from a study of blood T cell repertoires in COVID-19 (dated by TCRdb to the early 2020s). Looking at the study overall: Samples covering the acute and convalescent phases of COVID-19 were provided by collaborators in the United States, Italy and Spain. The material from the prospective study consisted of cDNA or gDNA derived from T cells, B-cell-depleted T cells, or PBMCs. Deeply sampled blood TCRbeta repertoires from subjects exposed to, actively infected with, or recovered from COVID-19 were included in the dataset. A freely available public database, intended as a resource for researchers studying the immune response to SARS-CoV-2, is where the repertoires were released. The samples were drawn from the first 160 participants of the ongoing ImmuneRACE study and from 950 to 1,500 subjects provided by 6 global collaborators. The sample metadata nearly always contained a de-identified subject ID, COVID-19 status, age in years and sex. Where available, HLA class I and class II types were taken from metadata supplied by the sample provider and were not determined by assay-based typing. What the study reported, not specific to this receptor: How much clinical and demographic metadata was included differed by source and by participant, and the metadata was provided uncurated.

In Seattle, one collaborating source enrolled patients while the infection was active and tracked those patients longitudinally over the course of disease. Each collaborating institution followed its own protocols to collect whole blood in K2EDTA tubes. Collaborator samples were shipped for TCRbeta analysis as frozen whole blood, isolated PBMCs, or DNA extracted from either sample type. Its CDR3 holds 14 amino acids, cysteine through phenylalanine. Only the CDR3 part of the read is kept: 42 bases, read in frame from the first base. As encoded in the germline V gene (reference sequence), CDR1 is SEHNR while CDR2 is FQNEAQ. The trim is 2 bases for V and 6 bases for J, with a gap of 11 bases between the germline ends. With respect to this clone: Its antigen is currently not known. Base qualities were left out, and no much larger clone turns up one base away.

TCRbeta CDR3 regions were amplified from genomic DNA by means of the immunoSEQ Assay, a bias-controlled multiplex PCR. The original pipeline was this. Within the assay, amplification of reference gene primers was used to estimate how many nucleated cells each sample contained. Sequence reads were collapsed and filtered to measure the absolute abundance of every unique TCRbeta CDR3 rearrangement. For each sample, productive Simpson clonality was calculated as the square root of Simpson's diversity index over productive rearrangements. What TCRdb holds here is the immuneACCESS table cut down to in-frame rearrangements. Part of the clones is not present; checked against another copy, under half of the missing clones reflect an unresolved V gene, and the others are unexplained. V, J and clone size reflect that table, while D and trimming were determined from the DNA. The sample has 250,000 to 300,000 clones on record, about 88% of them singletons. 11% of the sample is taken by the ten largest.

The TCR was taken from a woman in her twenties or thirties with COVID-19, enrolled during active disease. Recombination linked TRBV7-9 to TRBJ2-1; a weak D assignment points to TRBD2 (6 bases agree). Input material: peripheral blood. The CDR3 has the sequence CASSLPEGLNEQFF. The nucleotides read TGTGCCAGCAGCTTACCGGAGGGCCTCAATGAGCAGTTCTTC.